The following is a T cell receptor beta chain sequence with its context. The sample originates from a study of blood T cells in healthy people across ages. The CDR3 length is 13 residues. V lost 6 bases, J lost 4 bases, and 12 bases lay in between. Germline values: CDR1 MNHEY, CDR2 SVGAGI. A second PCR, run for about 7 to 11 cycles, used a sample-barcoded 5' primer plus a J-beta primer mix. TCRdb redid the calling of the 5' RACE reads with MiXCR, one entry per CDR3 protein. Of about 720,000 distinct CDR3 sequences in the sample, 22% were seen once. The V call is TRBV6-5, the J call TRBJ1-2, with D maybe TRBD1 (5 bases). This TCR was sampled from a man aged 70-80 years in good health. Sequencing was performed on blood. Here the CDR3 DNA reads TGTGCCAGCAGACAGACAGTATTCTATGGCTACACCTTC. Amino acid sequence: CASRQTVFYGYTF.